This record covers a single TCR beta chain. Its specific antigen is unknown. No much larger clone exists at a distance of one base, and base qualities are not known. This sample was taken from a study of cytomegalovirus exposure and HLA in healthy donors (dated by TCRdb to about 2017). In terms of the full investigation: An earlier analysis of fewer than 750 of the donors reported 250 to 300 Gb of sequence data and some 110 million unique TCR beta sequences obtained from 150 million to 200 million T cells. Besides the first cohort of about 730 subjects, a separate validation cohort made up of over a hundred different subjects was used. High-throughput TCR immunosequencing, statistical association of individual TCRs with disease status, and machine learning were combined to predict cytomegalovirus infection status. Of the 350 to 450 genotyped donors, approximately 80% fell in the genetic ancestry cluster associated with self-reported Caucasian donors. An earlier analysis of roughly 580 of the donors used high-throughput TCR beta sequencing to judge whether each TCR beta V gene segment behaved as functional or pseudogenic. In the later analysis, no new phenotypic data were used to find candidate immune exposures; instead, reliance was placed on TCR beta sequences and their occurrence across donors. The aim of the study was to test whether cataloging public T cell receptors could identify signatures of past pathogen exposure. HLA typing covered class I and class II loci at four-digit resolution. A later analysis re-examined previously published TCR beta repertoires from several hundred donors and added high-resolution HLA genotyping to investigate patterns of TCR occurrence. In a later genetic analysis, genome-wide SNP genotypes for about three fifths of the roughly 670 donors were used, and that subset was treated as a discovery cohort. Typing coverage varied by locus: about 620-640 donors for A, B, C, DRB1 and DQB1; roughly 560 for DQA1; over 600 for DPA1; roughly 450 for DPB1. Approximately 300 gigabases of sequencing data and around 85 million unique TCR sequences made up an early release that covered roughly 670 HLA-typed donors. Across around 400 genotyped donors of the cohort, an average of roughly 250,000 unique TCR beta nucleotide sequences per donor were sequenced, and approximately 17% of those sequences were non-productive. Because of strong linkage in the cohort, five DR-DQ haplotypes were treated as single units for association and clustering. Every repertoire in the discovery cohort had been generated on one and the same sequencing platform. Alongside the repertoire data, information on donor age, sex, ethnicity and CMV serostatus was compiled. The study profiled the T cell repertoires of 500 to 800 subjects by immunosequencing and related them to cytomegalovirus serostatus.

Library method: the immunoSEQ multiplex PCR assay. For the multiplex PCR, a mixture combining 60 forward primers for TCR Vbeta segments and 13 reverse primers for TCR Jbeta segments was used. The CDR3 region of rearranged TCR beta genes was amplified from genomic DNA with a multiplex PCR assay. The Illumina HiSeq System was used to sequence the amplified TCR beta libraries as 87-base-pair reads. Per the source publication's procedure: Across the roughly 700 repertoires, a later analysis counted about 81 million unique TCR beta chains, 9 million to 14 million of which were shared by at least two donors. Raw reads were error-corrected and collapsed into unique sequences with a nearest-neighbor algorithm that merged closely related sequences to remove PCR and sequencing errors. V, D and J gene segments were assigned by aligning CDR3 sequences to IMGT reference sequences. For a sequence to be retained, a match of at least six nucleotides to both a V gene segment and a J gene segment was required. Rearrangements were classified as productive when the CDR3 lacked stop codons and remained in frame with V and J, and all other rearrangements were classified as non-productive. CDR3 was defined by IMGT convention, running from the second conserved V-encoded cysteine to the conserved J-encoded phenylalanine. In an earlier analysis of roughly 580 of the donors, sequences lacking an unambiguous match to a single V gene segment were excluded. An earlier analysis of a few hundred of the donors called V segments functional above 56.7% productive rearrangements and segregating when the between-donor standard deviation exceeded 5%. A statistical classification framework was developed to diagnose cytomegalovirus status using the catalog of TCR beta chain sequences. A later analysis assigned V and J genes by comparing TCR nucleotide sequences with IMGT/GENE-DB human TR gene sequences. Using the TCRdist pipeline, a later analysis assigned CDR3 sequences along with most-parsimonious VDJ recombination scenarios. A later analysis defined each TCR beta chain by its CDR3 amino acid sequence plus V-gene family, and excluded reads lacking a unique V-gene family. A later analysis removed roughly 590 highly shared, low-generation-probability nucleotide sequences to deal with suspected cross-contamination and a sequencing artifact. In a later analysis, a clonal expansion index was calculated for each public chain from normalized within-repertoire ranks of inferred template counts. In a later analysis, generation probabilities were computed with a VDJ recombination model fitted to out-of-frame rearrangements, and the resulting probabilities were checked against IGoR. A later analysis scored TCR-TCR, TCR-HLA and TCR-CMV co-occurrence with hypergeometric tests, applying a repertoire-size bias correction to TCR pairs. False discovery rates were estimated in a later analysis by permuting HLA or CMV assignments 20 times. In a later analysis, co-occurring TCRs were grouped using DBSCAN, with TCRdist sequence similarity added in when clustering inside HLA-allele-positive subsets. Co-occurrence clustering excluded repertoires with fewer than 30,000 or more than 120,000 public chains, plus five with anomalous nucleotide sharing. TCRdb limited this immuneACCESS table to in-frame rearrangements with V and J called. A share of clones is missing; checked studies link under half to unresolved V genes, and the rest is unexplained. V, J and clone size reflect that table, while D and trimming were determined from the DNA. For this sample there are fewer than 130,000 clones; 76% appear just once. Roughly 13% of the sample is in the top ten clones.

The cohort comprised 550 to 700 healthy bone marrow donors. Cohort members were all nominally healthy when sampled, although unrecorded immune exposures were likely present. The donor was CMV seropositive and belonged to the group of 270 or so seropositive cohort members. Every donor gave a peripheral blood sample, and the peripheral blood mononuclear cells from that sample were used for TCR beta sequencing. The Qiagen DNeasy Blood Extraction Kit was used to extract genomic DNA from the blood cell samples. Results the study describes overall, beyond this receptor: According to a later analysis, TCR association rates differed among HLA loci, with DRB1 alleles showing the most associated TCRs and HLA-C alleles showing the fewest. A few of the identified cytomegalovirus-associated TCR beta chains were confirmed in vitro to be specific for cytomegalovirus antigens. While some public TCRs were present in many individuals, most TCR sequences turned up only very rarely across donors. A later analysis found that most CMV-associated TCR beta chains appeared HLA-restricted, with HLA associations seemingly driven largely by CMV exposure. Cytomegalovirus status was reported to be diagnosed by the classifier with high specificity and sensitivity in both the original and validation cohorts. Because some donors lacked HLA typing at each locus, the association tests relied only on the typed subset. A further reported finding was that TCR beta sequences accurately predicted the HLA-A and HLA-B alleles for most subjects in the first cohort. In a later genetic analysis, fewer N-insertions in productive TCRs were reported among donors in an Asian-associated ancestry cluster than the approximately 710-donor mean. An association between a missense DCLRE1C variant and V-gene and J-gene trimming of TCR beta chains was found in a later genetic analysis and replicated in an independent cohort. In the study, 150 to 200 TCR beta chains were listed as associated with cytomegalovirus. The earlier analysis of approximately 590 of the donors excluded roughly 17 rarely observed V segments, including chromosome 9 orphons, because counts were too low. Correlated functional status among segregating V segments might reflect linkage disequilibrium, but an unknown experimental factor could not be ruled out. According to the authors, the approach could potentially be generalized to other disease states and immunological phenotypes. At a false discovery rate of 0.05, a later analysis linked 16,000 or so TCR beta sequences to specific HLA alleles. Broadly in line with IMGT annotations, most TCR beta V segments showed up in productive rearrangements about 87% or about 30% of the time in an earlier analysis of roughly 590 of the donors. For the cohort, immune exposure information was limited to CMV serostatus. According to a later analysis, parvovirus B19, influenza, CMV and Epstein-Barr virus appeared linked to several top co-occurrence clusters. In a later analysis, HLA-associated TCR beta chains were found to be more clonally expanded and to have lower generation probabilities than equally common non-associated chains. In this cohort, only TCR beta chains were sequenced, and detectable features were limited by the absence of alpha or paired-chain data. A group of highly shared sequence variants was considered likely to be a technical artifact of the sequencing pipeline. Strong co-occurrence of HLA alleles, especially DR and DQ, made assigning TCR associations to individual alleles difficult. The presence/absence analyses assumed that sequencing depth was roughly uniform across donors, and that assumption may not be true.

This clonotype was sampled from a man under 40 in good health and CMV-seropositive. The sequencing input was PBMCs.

CDR3 region: CASSQIVVLPYNEQFF. The nucleotide sequence is given as TGCGCCAGCAGCCAGATTGTAGTGTTACCCTACAATGAGCAGTTCTTC. Here the chain combines TRBV4-1 and TRBJ2-1; the D gene is not confidently resolved. CDR3 length: 16 amino acids, cysteine to phenylalanine. This entry keeps only the CDR3 DNA: 48 bases, framed from base 1. V is cut by 3 bases and J by 2 bases, and the space between the germline ends is 14 bases. CDR1 MGHRA and CDR2 YSYEKL are derived from the germline V gene.